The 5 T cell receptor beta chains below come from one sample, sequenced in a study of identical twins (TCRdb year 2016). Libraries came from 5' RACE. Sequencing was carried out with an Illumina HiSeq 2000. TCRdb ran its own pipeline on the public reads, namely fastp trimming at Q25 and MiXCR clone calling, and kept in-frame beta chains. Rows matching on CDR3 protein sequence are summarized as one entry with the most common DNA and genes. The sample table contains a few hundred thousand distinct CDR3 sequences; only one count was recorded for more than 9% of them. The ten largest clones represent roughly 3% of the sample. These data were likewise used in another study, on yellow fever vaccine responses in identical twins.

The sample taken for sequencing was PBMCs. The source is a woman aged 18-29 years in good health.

CDR3 residues: CAIKGGGRYGYTF. In DNA, the CDR3 is TGTGCCATCAAGGGAGGGGGGCGTTATGGCTACACCTTC. The chain has TRBV10-3 and TRBJ1-2; perhaps TRBD1 as D (6 bases). Trimming stripped 7 bases from V and 5 bases from J, with 14 bases between. Germline loops: CDR1 ENHRY, CDR2 SYGVKD. The CDR3 is 13 residues long.

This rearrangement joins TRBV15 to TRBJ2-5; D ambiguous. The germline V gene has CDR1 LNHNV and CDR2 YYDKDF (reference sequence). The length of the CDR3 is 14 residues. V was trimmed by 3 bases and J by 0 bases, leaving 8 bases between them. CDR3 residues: CATSRKGYQETQYF. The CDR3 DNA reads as TGTGCCACCAGCAGGAAAGGGTACCAAGAGACCCAGTACTTC.

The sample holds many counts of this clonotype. The CDR3 is CASSLRGLAGERYEQYF. The CDR3 region has the DNA TGTGCCAGCAGTTTACGTGGACTAGCGGGAGAAAGGTACGAGCAGTACTTC. This chain joins TRBV27 and TRBJ2-7; TRBD2 matches 13 bases. CDR3 length: 17 residues. Germline trimming cut 2 bases from V and 4 bases from J; bases unmatched to any gene: 8. The germline V gene has CDR1 MNHEY and CDR2 SMNVEV (reference sequence).

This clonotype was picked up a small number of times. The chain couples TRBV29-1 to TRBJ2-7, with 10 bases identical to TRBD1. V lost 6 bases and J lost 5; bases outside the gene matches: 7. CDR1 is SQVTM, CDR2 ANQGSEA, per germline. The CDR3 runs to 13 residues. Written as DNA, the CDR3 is TGCAGCGTACCCGGGACAGGGGACCACGAGCAGTACTTC. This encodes CSVPGTGDHEQYF.

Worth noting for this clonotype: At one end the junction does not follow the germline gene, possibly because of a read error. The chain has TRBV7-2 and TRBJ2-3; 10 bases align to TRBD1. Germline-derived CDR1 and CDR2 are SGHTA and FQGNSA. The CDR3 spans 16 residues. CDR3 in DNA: TGTGCCAGCAGCCCTACCGGTGGGACAGGGGCAGATGCGCAGTATTTT. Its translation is CASSPTGGTGADAQYF. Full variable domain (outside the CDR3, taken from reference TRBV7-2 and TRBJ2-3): GAGVSQSPSNKVTEKGKDVELRCDPISGHTALYWYRQSLGQGLEFLIYFQGNSAPDKSGLPSDRFSAERTGGSVSTLTIQRTQQEDSAVYLCASSPTGGTGADAQYFGPGTRLTVL.